This TCR beta chain was documented in a study of response to subunit inactivated influenza vaccine. TCRdb reprocessed the RT-PCR reads with MiXCR, giving one entry per CDR3 protein. The sample records hundreds of thousands of distinct CDR3 sequences, about 11% being singletons. In germline, CDR1 is SGHTA, CDR2 FQGNSA. The V segment lost 6 bases and the J segment 4 bases; nucleotides outside the gene matches: 8. The CDR3 length is 16 residues. This clonotype was counted between two and nine times. Separately, the same data were catalogued under a study of T cells expressing NK-cell markers. This second report adds: 5'RACE template switching with UMIs generated TCR beta cDNA.

The chain links TRBV7-2 to TRBJ2-6, with 8 nucleotides matching TRBD1. This material consisted of PBMCs from blood, taken on the day of vaccination. The receptor's source is a man over 45 who received an inactivated influenza vaccine. The CDR3 DNA is TGTGCCAGCAGTGGGCAGGGGGCTTCCGGGGCCAACGTCCTGACTTTC. Amino acids: CASSGQGASGANVLTF.